The 31 T cell receptor beta chains below were found in one sample sequenced in a study of beta chain features in type 1 diabetes. Expressed TCRB transcripts got sequenced, as all isolated RNA was reverse transcribed. TCRdb keeps only in-frame clones here, not all; method: immunoSEQ multiplex PCR. The sample lists roughly 250,000 clones, about 70% occurring once. Sequenced material: naive CD4+ T cells from blood. Receptors originate from a man aged 25 to 40 in good health.

This sequence joins TRBV4-2 and TRBJ2-1; 12 nucleotides agree with TRBD2. Germline-derived CDR1 and CDR2 are LGHNA and YNFKEQ. This CDR3 spans 14 amino acids. V shed 0 bases, J shed 13 bases, and the junction held 4 bases outside the gene matches. The CDR3 bases are TGTGCCAGCAGCCAAGAAGCTAGCGGGGGGGCTCAGTTCTTC. This translates into CASSQEASGGAQFF.

A single count supports this clone. This chain connects TRBV6-5 to TRBJ2-7; 10 nucleotides match TRBD1. Germline V gene lookup returns CDR1 MNHEY and CDR2 SVGAGI. The CDR3 consists of 15 residues. With 0 bases clipped from V and 4 bases from J, the junction kept 3 bases outside the gene matches. CDR3 in amino acids: CASSYSGTGVYEQYF. The CDR3, as DNA: TGTGCCAGCAGTTACTCGGGGACAGGGGTTTACGAGCAGTACTTC.

The CDR3 sequence is CAWTDFNTEAFF. CDR3 DNA: TGTGCCTGGACGGACTTCAACACTGAAGCTTTCTTT. V usage is TRBV30 and J usage is TRBJ1-1; D not certain. Looked up from germline, CDR1 is GTSNPN and CDR2 is SVGIG (reference sequence). The CDR3 has 12 residues. Trimming removed 4 bases at V and 2 bases at J, with 8 bases between. The variable domain in full, with the rest retrieved from reference TRBV30 and TRBJ1-1, is SQTIHQWPATLVQPVGSPLSLECTVEGTSNPNLYWYRQAAGRGLQLLFYSVGIGQISSEVPQNLSASRPQDRQFILSSKKLLLSDSGFYLCAWTDFNTEAFFGQGTRLTVV.

This clone came up a few times. This rearrangement joins TRBV10-3 to TRBJ1-2; D is perhaps TRBD1 (6 bases). The CDR3 runs to 13 residues. V gave up 2 bases and J gave up 5 bases, with 9 bases separating them. The germline V gene encodes CDR1 ENHRY and CDR2 SYGVKD. Written as DNA, the CDR3 is TGTGCCATCAGTGAGACGCAGGGGTATGGCTACACCTTC. This sequence encodes CAISETQGYGYTF.

The chain carries TRBV7-2 and TRBJ2-3, with 13 bases matching TRBD2. Germline values: CDR1 SGHTA, CDR2 FQGNSA. The CDR3 runs to 16 residues. Losses at the gene ends were 5 bases for V and 4 bases for J; bases not matched to a gene: 6. The CDR3 nucleotides read TGTGCCAGCAGCGCGACTAGCGGGGGGTGGGCAGATACGCAGTATTTT. It yields the protein CASSATSGGWADTQYF.

Turning to this clone: Other DNA sequences in this specimen translate into the identical CDR3. The rearrangement links TRBV30 to TRBJ1-4; D is possibly TRBD1 (5 bases). Germline V gene lookup returns CDR1 GTSNPN and CDR2 SVGIG (reference sequence). Trimming removed 2 bases from V and 9 bases from J, with 10 bases in between. The CDR3 sequence is 12 residues long. The CDR3 reads CAWSLAGKKLFF. The CDR3 region has the DNA TGTGCCTGGAGTCTTGCAGGGAAAAAACTGTTTTTT.

The chain links TRBV4-2 to TRBJ1-2; D not certain. The CDR3 totals 14 residues. Trimming took off 1 base at V and 2 bases at J, with 8 bases between the two ends. Per the germline V gene, CDR1 is LGHNA and CDR2 is YNFKEQ. This CDR3 is CASSQVQQNYGYTF. The CDR3 region has the DNA TGTGCCAGCAGCCAAGTTCAACAGAACTATGGCTACACCTTC.

This clone showed up just a few times. The chain couples TRBV7-9 to TRBJ2-7, with a tentative D call TRBD2 (5 bases). This CDR3 has 17 residues. Germline CDR1 and CDR2: SEHNR and FQNEAQ (reference sequence). V shed 1 base and J shed 0 bases, with 16 bases lying between them. The chain's CDR3 is CASSLGYLRASSYEQYF. The CDR3 DNA sequence: TGTGCCAGCAGCTTAGGGTACTTGCGGGCGTCCTCCTACGAGCAGTACTTC.

V usage is TRBV27 and J usage is TRBJ2-3; D gene uncertain. In germline, CDR1 is MNHEY, CDR2 SMNVEV (reference sequence). The CDR3 covers 12 residues. V was clipped by 5 bases and J by 0 bases, with 3 bases between them. CDR3 sequence: CASSGSTDTQYF. As DNA, the CDR3 is TGTGCCAGCAGTGGGAGCACAGATACGCAGTATTTT.

This rearrangement joins TRBV9 to TRBJ2-1; 8 positions agree with TRBD2. The germline CDR1 and CDR2 sequences are SGDLS and YYNGEE. After removal of 2 bases from V and 6 bases from J, the junction contained 4 bases not matched to a gene. This CDR3 contains 14 residues. The CDR3 DNA reads TGTGCCAGCAGCGTTAGAACTAGCGGCAATGAGCAGTTCTTC. It translates to CASSVRTSGNEQFF.

This clone has just a few counts. CDR3 amino acids: CASSPGVEQETQYF. The CDR3, as DNA: TGTGCCAGCAGCCCCGGGGTGGAGCAAGAGACCCAGTACTTC. The V gene is TRBV5-4, the J gene TRBJ2-5; tentative D call: TRBD2 (5 bases). This CDR3 is built from 14 residues. Per germline, CDR1 SGHNT and CDR2 YYREEE (reference sequence). Trimming cost V 4 bases and J 2 bases, with 12 bases left between them.

The rearrangement joins TRBV30 to TRBJ2-7; D remains ambiguous. CDR1 and CDR2 (germline): GTSNPN, SVGIG (reference sequence). The CDR3 runs 12 residues. V was clipped by 0 bases and J by 7 bases, with 10 bases between them. CDR3 coding DNA: TGTGCCTGGAGTGTATCCCGTGGGGAGCAGTACTTC. Translated: CAWSVSRGEQYF.

The chain uses TRBV5-1 and TRBJ2-5; 9 bases agree with TRBD1. V dropped 3 bases and J dropped 1; count of bases not matched to a gene: 7. The CDR3 runs to 16 residues. Germline lookup yields CDR1 SGHRS and CDR2 YFSETQ. The CDR3 DNA reads TGCGCCAGCAGCTGGGCCGGGACAGGGACCCAAGAGACCCAGTACTTC. Translating gives CASSWAGTGTQETQYF.

The V call is TRBV14, the J call TRBJ2-5; a weak D match, TRBD2 (6 bases). V was pared by 1 base and J by 3 bases, with 15 bases between. Germline CDR1 and CDR2: SGHDN and FVKESK. There are 16 residues in the CDR3. The CDR3 DNA reads as TGTGCCAGCAGCCAAGGGATTGGAGGGATCGAAGAGACCCAGTACTTC. Translated: CASSQGIGGIEETQYF.

The table lists this clone with a few counts. The chain carries TRBV19 and TRBJ1-2, with no clear D. Looked up from germline, CDR1 is LNHDA and CDR2 is SQIVND (reference sequence). Trimming stripped 8 bases from V and 3 bases from J, with 10 bases between. This CDR3 has 12 amino acids. CDR3 nucleotides: TGTGCCAGTGGGTTCGGCTACTATGGCTACACCTTC. Translating gives CASGFGYYGYTF.

This clone was recorded a few times. V and J are TRBV30 and TRBJ2-1, with 12 positions matching TRBD2. V was clipped by 4 bases and J by 10 bases; unmatched bases: 11. Germline V gives CDR1 GTSNPN, CDR2 SVGIG (reference sequence). The CDR3 spans 15 residues. The CDR3 reads CAWNYLAGGPGEQFF. CDR3 in DNA: TGTGCCTGGAATTACCTAGCGGGAGGGCCGGGGGAGCAGTTCTTC.

This clone was seen once. The rearrangement joins TRBV6-5 to TRBJ2-3; D gene unclear. The CDR3 extends over 11 amino acids. The ends were cut back, 7 bases at V and 6 bases at J, with 8 bases in the middle. Germline assignment: CDR1 MNHEY and CDR2 SVGAGI. CDR3 residues: CASKGSDTQYF. In nucleotides, the CDR3 is TGTGCCAGCAAAGGTTCGGATACGCAGTATTTT.

The V gene is TRBV2, the J gene TRBJ2-7; TRBD1 is a possible D gene (5 bases). This CDR3 is 12 amino acids long. Germline CDR1 reads SNHLY; CDR2 reads FYNNEI. Trimming took off 6 bases at V and 6 bases at J, with 12 bases between the two ends. The CDR3 loop reads CASSPDTPEQYF. CDR3 nucleotide sequence: TGTGCCAGCAGCCCGGACACTCCCGAGCAGTACTTC.

The chain combines TRBV11-2 with TRBJ2-4, with D possibly being TRBD1 or TRBD2 (5 bases each). CDR1 and CDR2 (germline): SGHAT, FQNNGV. V shed 2 bases and J shed 0 bases, with 14 bases lying between them. The CDR3 has 17 amino acids. The CDR3 is CASSLLRDPQAKNIQYF. The CDR3 DNA reads as TGTGCCAGCAGCTTACTCCGGGACCCCCAAGCCAAAAACATTCAGTACTTC.

The chain employs TRBV7-2 and TRBJ2-3; 8 positions match TRBD2. The CDR3 length is 14 residues. Trimming took 4 bases from V and 6 from J; bases not matched to a gene: 6. CDR1 is SGHTA, CDR2 FQGNSA, per germline. The CDR3 region has the DNA TGTGCCAGCAGCTCGGGACTAGAACCGGATACGCAGTATTTT. Protein product: CASSSGLEPDTQYF. Together with reference TRBV7-2 and TRBJ2-3, the CDR3 gives the full variable domain: GAGVSQSPSNKVTEKGKDVELRCDPISGHTALYWYRQSLGQGLEFLIYFQGNSAPDKSGLPSDRFSAERTGGSVSTLTIQRTQQEDSAVYLCASSSGLEPDTQYFGPGTRLTVL.

This clone was detected only once. This rearrangement joins TRBV4-3 to TRBJ2-5; D remains ambiguous. Germline assignment: CDR1 LGHNA and CDR2 YSLEER. V lost 1 base and J 4 bases, leaving 16 bases between the germline ends. This CDR3 comprises 16 residues. In nucleotides, the CDR3 is TGCGCCAGCAGCCAAGGGTCGGAATTATTAGGAGAGACCCAGTACTTC. Its protein product is CASSQGSELLGETQYF.

This chain connects TRBV7-2 to TRBJ1-4; 8 positions agree with TRBD1. CDR3 length: 16 amino acids. The V gene end was trimmed by 5 bases and the J gene end by 7 bases; junction bases not matched to a gene: 12. Germline values: CDR1 SGHTA, CDR2 FQGNSA. CDR3 DNA: TGTGCCAGCAGCGACAGGGGTAGGGGTCCTGGTGAAAAACTGTTTTTT. This translates into CASSDRGRGPGEKLFF.

This clone turned up a few times. This chain joins TRBV21-1 and TRBJ1-6; the D call in the table, TRBD1, was not verified against the DNA. TRBV21-1 is deemed a pseudogene. The CDR3 is 15 amino acids. The CDR3 nucleotides are TGTGCCAGCAGCAACCACAGGGACAATAATTCACCCCTCCACTTT. It yields the protein CASSNHRDNNSPLHF.

This clone was detected only a few times. The chain has TRBV29-1 and TRBJ2-5; 7 bases fit TRBD1. This CDR3 spans 13 amino acids. Germline loops: CDR1 SQVTM, CDR2 ANQGSEA. V lost 7 bases and J lost 2; bases outside the gene matches: 7. CDR3 residues: CSGIRTGQETQYF. The CDR3 nucleotides are TGCAGCGGCATTCGGACAGGACAAGAGACCCAGTACTTC.

This clone turned up a few times. V usage is TRBV6-6 and J usage is TRBJ1-5, with D hard to call. Trimming left V 2 bases short and J 7 bases short, with 9 bases between. This CDR3 is 13 amino acids long. Germline V gene sequence: CDR1 MNHNY, CDR2 SVGAGI (reference sequence). The CDR3 here is CASSYRGWQPQHF. The CDR3 DNA reads TGTGCCAGCAGTTACCGAGGGTGGCAGCCCCAGCATTTT.

The CDR3 loop is CAWSRWSSYNEQFF. The DNA of the CDR3 is TGTGCCTGGAGTCGGTGGAGCTCCTACAATGAGCAGTTCTTC. This chain links TRBV30 with TRBJ2-1; unclear D gene. The CDR3 totals 14 residues. Germline CDR1 is GTSNPN and CDR2 is SVGIG (reference sequence). With 2 bases removed from V and 0 bases from J, the gap between germline ends came to 8 bases.

Points on this clone: This sample also contains other DNA sequences that code for the same CDR3. The chain joins TRBV7-2 to TRBJ2-5; D uncertain. The germline V gene encodes CDR1 SGHTA and CDR2 FQGNSA. The CDR3 has 13 residues. V lost 3 bases to trimming and J lost 2 bases, with 7 bases between them. The CDR3, as DNA: TGTGCCAGCAGCTTGGGTGTACAAGAGACCCAGTACTTC. Amino acid sequence: CASSLGVQETQYF. Full variable domain (outside the CDR3, taken from reference TRBV7-2 and TRBJ2-5): GAGVSQSPSNKVTEKGKDVELRCDPISGHTALYWYRQSLGQGLEFLIYFQGNSAPDKSGLPSDRFSAERTGGSVSTLTIQRTQQEDSAVYLCASSLGVQETQYFGPGTRLLVL.

The chain uses TRBV7-2 and TRBJ2-1, with 9 bases identical to TRBD2. Per germline, CDR1 SGHTA and CDR2 FQGNSA. The CDR3 is 15 amino acids. The J segment lost 2 bases and the V segment lost 6 bases, leaving 5 bases of the junction unmatched. The CDR3 nucleotides are TGTGCCAGCAGTTGGACTAGCGATCCCTACAATGAGCAGTTCTTC. Its protein is CASSWTSDPYNEQFF. Full variable domain (remainder filled in from reference TRBV7-2 and TRBJ2-1): GAGVSQSPSNKVTEKGKDVELRCDPISGHTALYWYRQSLGQGLEFLIYFQGNSAPDKSGLPSDRFSAERTGGSVSTLTIQRTQQEDSAVYLCASSWTSDPYNEQFFGPGTRLTVL.

V gene TRBV29-1 combines with J gene TRBJ1-4; D gene uncertain. Per the germline V gene, CDR1 is SQVTM and CDR2 is ANQGSEA. This CDR3 has 13 amino acids. V was trimmed by 4 bases and J by 4 bases, leaving 10 bases between them. CDR3 residues: CSVVSQLNEKLFF. The CDR3 bases are TGCAGCGTTGTCAGCCAGCTTAATGAAAAACTGTTTTTT.

The chain's CDR3 is CASSQGDLGETQYF. The CDR3 coding sequence is TGCGCCAGCAGCCAAGGCGACTTGGGTGAGACCCAGTACTTC. This chain links TRBV4-3 with TRBJ2-5; no clear D. With 1 base removed from V and 5 bases from J, the gap between germline ends came to 11 bases. CDR3 length: 14 amino acids. Germline-derived CDR1 and CDR2 are LGHNA and YSLEER.

The V call is TRBV27, the J call TRBJ2-7, with 10 bases that match TRBD2. CDR3 length: 13 amino acids. The V gene end was trimmed by 9 bases and the J gene end by 0 bases; junction bases not matched to a gene: 2. Germline V CDR1 and CDR2: MNHEY, SMNVEV (reference sequence). CDR3 nucleotide sequence: TGTGCCAGTACTAGCGGGAACTCCTACGAGCAGTACTTC. Amino acid sequence: CASTSGNSYEQYF.